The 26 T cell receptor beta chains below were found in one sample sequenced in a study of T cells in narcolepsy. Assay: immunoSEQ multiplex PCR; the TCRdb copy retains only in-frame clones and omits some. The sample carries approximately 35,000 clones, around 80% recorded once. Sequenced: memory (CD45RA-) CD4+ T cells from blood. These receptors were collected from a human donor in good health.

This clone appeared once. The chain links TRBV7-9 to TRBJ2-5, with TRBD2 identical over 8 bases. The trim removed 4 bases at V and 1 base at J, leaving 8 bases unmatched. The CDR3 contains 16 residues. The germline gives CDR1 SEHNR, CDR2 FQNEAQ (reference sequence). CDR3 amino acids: CASSSPAGESQETQYF. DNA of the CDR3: TGTGCCAGCAGCTCCCCAGCGGGAGAGTCCCAAGAGACCCAGTACTTC. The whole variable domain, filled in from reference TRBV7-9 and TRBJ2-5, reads DTGVSQNPRHKITKRGQNVTFRCDPISEHNRLYWYRQTLGQGPEFLTYFQNEAQLEKSRLLSDRFSAERPKGSFSTLEIQRTEQGDSAMYLCASSSPAGESQETQYFGPGTRLLVL.

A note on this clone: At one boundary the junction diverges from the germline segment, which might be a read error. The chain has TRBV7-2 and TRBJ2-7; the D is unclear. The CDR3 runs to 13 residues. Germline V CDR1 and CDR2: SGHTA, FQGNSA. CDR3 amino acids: CVSSLARTYEQYF. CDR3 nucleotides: TGTGTCAGCAGCTTAGCACGGACCTACGAGCAGTACTTC.

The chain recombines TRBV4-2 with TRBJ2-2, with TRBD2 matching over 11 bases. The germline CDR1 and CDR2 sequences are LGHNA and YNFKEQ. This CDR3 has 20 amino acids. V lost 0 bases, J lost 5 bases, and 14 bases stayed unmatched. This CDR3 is CASSQDSATSGNKGTGELFF. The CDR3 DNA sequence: TGTGCCAGCAGCCAAGATAGTGCGACTAGCGGGAATAAGGGGACCGGGGAGCTGTTTTTT.

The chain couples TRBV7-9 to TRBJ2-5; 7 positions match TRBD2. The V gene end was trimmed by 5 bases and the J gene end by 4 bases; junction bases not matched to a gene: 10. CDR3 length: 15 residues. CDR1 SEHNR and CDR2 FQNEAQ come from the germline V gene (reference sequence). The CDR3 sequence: CASSPVGGSIETQYF. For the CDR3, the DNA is TGTGCCAGCAGCCCTGTGGGGGGGAGTATAGAGACCCAGTACTTC.

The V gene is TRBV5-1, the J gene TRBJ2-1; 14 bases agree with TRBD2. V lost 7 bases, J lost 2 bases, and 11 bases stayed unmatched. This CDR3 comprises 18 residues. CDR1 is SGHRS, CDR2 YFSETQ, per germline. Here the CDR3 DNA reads TGCGCCAGCTCCCTGACCGGGACTAGCGGGGGACCCTACAATGAGCAGTTCTTC. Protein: CASSLTGTSGGPYNEQFF.

The CDR3 bases are TGTGCCAGTAGTTTTCGGACAGGGGGCTCGAATGAGCAGTTCTTC. Protein product: CASSFRTGGSNEQFF. The V and J genes are TRBV19 and TRBJ2-1, with 11 bases lining up with TRBD1. Germline V gene sequence: CDR1 LNHDA, CDR2 SQIVND (reference sequence). V shed 5 bases, J shed 7 bases, and the junction held 7 bases outside the gene matches. The CDR3 is 15 amino acids.

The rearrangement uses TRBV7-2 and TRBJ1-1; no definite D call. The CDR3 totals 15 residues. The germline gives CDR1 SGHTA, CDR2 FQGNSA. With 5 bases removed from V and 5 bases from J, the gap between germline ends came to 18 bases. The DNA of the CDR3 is TGTGCCAGCAGCCAGCGGACGGGTCAACGGACTGAAGCTTTCTTT. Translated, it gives CASSQRTGQRTEAFF. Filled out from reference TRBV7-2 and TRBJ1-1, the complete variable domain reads GAGVSQSPSNKVTEKGKDVELRCDPISGHTALYWYRQSLGQGLEFLIYFQGNSAPDKSGLPSDRFSAERTGGSVSTLTIQRTQQEDSAVYLCASSQRTGQRTEAFFGQGTRLTVV.

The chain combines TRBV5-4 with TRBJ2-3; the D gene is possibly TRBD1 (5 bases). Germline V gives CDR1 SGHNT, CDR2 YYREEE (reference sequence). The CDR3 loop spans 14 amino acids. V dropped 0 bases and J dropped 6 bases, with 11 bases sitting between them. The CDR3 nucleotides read TGTGCCAGCAGCTTGGAAGGGGTGGGGGATACGCAGTATTTT. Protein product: CASSLEGVGDTQYF.

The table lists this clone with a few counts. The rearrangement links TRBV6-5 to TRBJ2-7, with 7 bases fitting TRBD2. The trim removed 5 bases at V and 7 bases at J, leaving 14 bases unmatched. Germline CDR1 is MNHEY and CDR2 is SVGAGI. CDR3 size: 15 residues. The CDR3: CASSQVGGGPGEQYF. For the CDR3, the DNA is TGTGCCAGCAGTCAGGTTGGGGGAGGGCCGGGGGAGCAGTACTTC.

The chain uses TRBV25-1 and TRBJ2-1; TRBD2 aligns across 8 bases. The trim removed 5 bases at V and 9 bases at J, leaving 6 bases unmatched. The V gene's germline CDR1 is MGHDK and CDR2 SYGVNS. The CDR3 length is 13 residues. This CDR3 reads CASSFPGRGEQFF. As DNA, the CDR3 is TGTGCCAGCAGTTTTCCCGGGAGGGGTGAGCAGTTCTTC. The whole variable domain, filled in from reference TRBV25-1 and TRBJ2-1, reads EADIYQTPRYLVIGTGKKITLECSQTMGHDKMYWYQQDPGMELHLIHYSYGVNSTEKGDLSSESTVSRIRTEHFPLTLESARPSHTSQYLCASSFPGRGEQFFGPGTRLTVL.

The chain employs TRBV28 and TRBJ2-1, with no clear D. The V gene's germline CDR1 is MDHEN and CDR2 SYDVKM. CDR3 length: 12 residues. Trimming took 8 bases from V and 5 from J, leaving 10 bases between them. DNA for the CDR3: TGTGCCAGCTTCACCCGGGACAATGAGCAGTTCTTC. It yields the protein CASFTRDNEQFF.

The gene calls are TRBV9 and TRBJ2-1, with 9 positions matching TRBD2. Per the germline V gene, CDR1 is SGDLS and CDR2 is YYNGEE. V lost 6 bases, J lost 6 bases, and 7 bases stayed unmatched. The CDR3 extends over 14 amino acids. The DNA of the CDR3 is TGTGCCAGCAACCGGGGACTAGCCAGCAATGAGCAGTTCTTC. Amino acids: CASNRGLASNEQFF.

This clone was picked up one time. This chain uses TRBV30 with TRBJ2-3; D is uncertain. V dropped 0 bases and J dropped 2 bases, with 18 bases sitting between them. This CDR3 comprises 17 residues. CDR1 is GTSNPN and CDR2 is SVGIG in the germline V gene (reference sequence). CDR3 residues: CAWSVWAALGFTDTQYF. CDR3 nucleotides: TGTGCCTGGAGTGTATGGGCCGCCCTGGGGTTCACAGATACGCAGTATTTT.

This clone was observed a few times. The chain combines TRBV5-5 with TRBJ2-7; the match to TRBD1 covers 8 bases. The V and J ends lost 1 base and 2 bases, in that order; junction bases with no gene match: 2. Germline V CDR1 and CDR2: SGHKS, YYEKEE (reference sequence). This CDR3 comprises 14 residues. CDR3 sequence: CASSLQGQAYEQYF. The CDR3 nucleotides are TGTGCCAGCAGCTTGCAGGGACAGGCCTACGAGCAGTACTTC.

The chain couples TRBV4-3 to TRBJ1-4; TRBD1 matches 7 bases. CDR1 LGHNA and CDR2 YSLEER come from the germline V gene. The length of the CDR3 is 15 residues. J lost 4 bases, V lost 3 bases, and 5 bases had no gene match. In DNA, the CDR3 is TGCGCCAGCAGCCAGGGGGACAGCGATAATGAAAAACTGTTTTTT. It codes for CASSQGDSDNEKLFF.

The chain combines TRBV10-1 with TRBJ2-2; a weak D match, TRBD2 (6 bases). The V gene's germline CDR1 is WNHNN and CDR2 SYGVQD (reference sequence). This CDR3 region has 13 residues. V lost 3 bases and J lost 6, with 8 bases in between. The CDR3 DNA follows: TGCGCCAGCAGTGACCCGGGGGCCGGGGAGCTGTTTTTT. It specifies CASSDPGAGELFF.

The CDR3 nucleotides are TGTGCCAGCTCACCATATACTAGCGGGAGCGAGCAGTACTTC. This gives the protein CASSPYTSGSEQYF. The gene calls are TRBV18 and TRBJ2-7; 11 nucleotides match TRBD2. V lost 2 bases to trimming and J lost 6 bases; unmatched junction nucleotides: 3. The CDR3 loop spans 14 amino acids. Germline CDR1 reads KGHSH; CDR2 reads LQKENI.

The CDR3 DNA sequence: TGTGCCACCAGCAGAGCTCGGGACTCCTACGAGCAGTACTTC. It specifies CATSRARDSYEQYF. V gene TRBV15 combines with J gene TRBJ2-7, with D tentatively TRBD2 (5 bases). The germline gives CDR1 LNHNV, CDR2 YYDKDF (reference sequence). CDR3 length: 14 residues. V was clipped by 1 base and J by 0 bases, with 7 bases between them.

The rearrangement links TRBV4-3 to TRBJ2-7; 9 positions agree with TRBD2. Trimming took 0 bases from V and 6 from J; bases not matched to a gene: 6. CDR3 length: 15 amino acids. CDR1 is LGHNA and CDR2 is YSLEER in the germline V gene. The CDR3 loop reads CASSQDAGGGSEQYF. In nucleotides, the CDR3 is TGCGCCAGCAGCCAAGACGCGGGAGGGGGAAGCGAGCAGTACTTC.

The CDR3 region is CASSRPRVWKGYTF. The CDR3 bases are TGTGCCAGCAGCCGTCCCAGGGTCTGGAAGGGCTACACCTTC. This chain links TRBV13 with TRBJ1-2, with a tentative D call TRBD1 (5 bases). This CDR3 has 14 amino acids. V was clipped by 5 bases and J by 8 bases, with 18 bases between them. Germline V gives CDR1 PRHDT, CDR2 FYEKMQ (reference sequence).

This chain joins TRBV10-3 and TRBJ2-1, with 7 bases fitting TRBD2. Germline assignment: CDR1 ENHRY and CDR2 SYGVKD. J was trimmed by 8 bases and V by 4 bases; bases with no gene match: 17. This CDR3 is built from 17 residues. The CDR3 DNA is TGTGCCATCAGTGCCCTAGGTAACGGTTGGAGCGGGGATGAGCAGTTCTTC. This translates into CAISALGNGWSGDEQFF.

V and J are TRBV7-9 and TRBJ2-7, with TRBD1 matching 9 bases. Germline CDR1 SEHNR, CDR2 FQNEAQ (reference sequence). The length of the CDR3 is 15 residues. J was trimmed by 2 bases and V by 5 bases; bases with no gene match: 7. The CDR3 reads CASSRPGTGTYEQYF. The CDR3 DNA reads TGTGCCAGCAGCCGTCCCGGGACAGGGACCTACGAGCAGTACTTC.

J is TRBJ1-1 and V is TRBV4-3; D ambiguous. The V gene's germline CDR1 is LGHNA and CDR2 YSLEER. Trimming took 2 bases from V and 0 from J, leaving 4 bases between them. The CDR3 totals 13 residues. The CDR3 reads CASSQTMNTEAFF. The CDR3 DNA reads TGCGCCAGCAGCCAAACAATGAACACTGAAGCTTTCTTT.

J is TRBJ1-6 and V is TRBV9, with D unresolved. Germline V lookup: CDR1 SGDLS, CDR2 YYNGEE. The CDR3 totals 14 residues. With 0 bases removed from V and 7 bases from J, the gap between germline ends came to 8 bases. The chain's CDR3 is CASSVAGENSPLHF. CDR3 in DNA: TGTGCCAGCAGCGTAGCTGGGGAGAATTCACCCCTCCACTTT.

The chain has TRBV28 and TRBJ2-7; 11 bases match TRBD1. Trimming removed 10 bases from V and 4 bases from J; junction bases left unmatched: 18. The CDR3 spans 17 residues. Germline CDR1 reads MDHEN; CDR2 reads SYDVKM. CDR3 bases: TGTGCCAACGGGGGGACAGGGGGACCGGGATCCCCTTACGAGCAGTACTTC. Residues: CANGGTGGPGSPYEQYF.

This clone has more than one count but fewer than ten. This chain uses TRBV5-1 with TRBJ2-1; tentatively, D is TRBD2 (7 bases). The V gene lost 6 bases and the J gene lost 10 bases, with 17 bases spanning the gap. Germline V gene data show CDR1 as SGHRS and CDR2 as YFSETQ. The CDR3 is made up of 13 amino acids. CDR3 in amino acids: CASTPRRGGEQFF. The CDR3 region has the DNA TGCGCCAGCACTCCACGGAGGGGGGGCGAGCAGTTCTTC.